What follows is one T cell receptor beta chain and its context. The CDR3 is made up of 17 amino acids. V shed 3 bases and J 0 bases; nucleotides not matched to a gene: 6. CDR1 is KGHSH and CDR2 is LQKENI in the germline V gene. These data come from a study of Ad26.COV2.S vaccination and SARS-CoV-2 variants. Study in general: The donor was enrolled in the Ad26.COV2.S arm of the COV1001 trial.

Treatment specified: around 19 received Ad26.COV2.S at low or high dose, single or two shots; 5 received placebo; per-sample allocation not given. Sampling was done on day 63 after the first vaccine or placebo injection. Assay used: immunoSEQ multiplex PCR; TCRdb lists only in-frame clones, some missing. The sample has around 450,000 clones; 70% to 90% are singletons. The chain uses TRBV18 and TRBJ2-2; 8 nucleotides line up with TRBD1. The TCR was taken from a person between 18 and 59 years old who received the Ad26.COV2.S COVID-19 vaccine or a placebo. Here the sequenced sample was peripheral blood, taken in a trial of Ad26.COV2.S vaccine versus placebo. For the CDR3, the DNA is TGTGCCAGCTCACCCCGGGACAGGACACCGAACACCGGGGAGCTGTTTTTT. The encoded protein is CASSPRDRTPNTGELFF.